This T cell receptor beta chain derives from a study of response to subunit inactivated influenza vaccine. Study findings and constraints: The study's authors posited that every seasonal influenza vaccination enlists few new T cells.

One entry per CDR3 protein, called by TCRdb with MiXCR from the RT-PCR reads. The sample lists about 800,000 distinct CDR3 sequences, less than 25% seen once, with roughly 10% in the top ten. The V gene's germline CDR1 is MNHEY and CDR2 SVGEGT. The V end was cut by 7 bases, the J end by 3 bases, with 14 bases between. The CDR3 contains 14 residues. Notes on this clonotype: Its antigen remains unknown.

The starting material was PBMCs from blood, obtained about 5 days after vaccination. This chain connects TRBV6-2 or TRBV6-3 to TRBJ2-3, with D perhaps matching TRBD1 or TRBD2 (5 bases each). This TCR was sampled from a man aged 45-65 years who received an inactivated influenza vaccine. Written as DNA, the CDR3 is TGTGCCAGCACCCAAACGTGGGGGACAGATACGCAGTATTTT. Amino acids: CASTQTWGTDTQYF.